This T cell receptor (beta chain) stems from a study of T cell responses to AZD1222 COVID-19 vaccine. Study conclusions and caveats: The number of AZD1222 recipients seropositive at baseline was only five or six. Repertoires were obtained only post-peak T cell response. Females outnumbered males among donors, who were mostly white British; clonal diversity was possibly underestimated.

The protocol was immunoSEQ multiplex PCR, while the TCRdb copy is restricted to in-frame clones and leaves out a portion. The sample contains 100,000 or so clones, less than 90% of which appear only once. Points on this clone: The antigen is not known.

After removal of 10 bases from V and 10 bases from J, the junction contained 10 bases not matched to a gene. Per germline, CDR1 SNHLY and CDR2 FYNNEI. The CDR3 is 14 amino acids. The TCR comes from an adult in good health. The chain combines TRBV2 with TRBJ2-1; 13 bases agree with TRBD2. Sequences were derived from peripheral blood, sampled on day 0 of AZD1222 vaccination. The CDR3 loop is CATLGTSGDEEQFF. CDR3 sequence (DNA): TGTGCCACTTTAGGGACTAGCGGGGATGAGGAGCAGTTCTTC.